This T cell receptor beta chain was identified during a study of regulatory T cells in long-lasting Graves disease. Study-wide results and limits: The persistent group shared 2,500 to 3,000 public clonotypes, more than the approximately 890 shared by new patients.

Germline values: CDR1 SGHRS, CDR2 YFSETQ. The V end lost 3 bases, the J end lost 3 bases, and 7 bases lay between the germline ends. The CDR3 runs to 12 residues. Sequencing libraries for TCR beta were prepared with iRepertoire HTBI primers and Arm-PCR of CDR3 regions. One entry per CDR3 protein results from TCRdb running MiXCR on the multiplex PCR reads. The sample consists of 440,000 or so distinct CDR3 sequences, over 15% of them appearing once. This clonotype was counted at least ten times. Antigen unknown. Noted time point: newly diagnosed GD, antithyroid drugs for less than 3 months. The TCR library was prepared using RNA isolated from PBMCs. A further study also used this sample, focusing on T cells in Graves' hyperthyroidism and ophthalmopathy. According to that study: HTBI primers were used for first-round RT-PCR of the TCR CDR3.

The chain couples TRBV5-1 to TRBJ2-7; no firm D call. This sequence originates from a woman in her thirties with Graves disease. Sequencing used peripheral blood mononuclear cells (PBMCs), obtained at new diagnosis, from a patient treated with antithyroid drugs. For the CDR3, the DNA is TGCGCCAGCAGCTGGAACAGCTACGAGCAGTACTTC. Translating it yields CASSWNSYEQYF.